There are many counts of the clone carrying this TCR beta chain. Its specificity is unknown. The data belong to a study of response to subunit inactivated influenza vaccine. TCRdb independently ran MiXCR on the RT-PCR reads; one entry per CDR3 protein. The sample contains about 530,000 distinct CDR3 sequences, under 15% of which appear only once. Study outcomes and limitations: It was suggested by the authors that few new T cells are recruited by each seasonal influenza vaccination.

V lost 3 bases, J lost 3 bases, and 9 bases lay in between. CDR1 is SGHTA and CDR2 is FQGNSA in the germline V gene. CDR3 length: 13 amino acids. This receptor was identified in a man aged 50-60 years who received an inactivated influenza vaccine. The sequenced sample was PBMCs from blood, obtained 45 days after vaccination. The chain combines TRBV7-2 with TRBJ2-7; tentative D call: TRBD2 (6 bases). The CDR3 DNA follows: TGTGCCAGCAGCTTTGGGGGACTCTACGAGCAGTACTTC. This codes for CASSFGGLYEQYF. Drawing the rest from reference TRBV7-2 and TRBJ2-7, the complete variable domain is GAGVSQSPSNKVTEKGKDVELRCDPISGHTALYWYRQSLGQGLEFLIYFQGNSAPDKSGLPSDRFSAERTGGSVSTLTIQRTQQEDSAVYLCASSFGGLYEQYFGPGTRLTVT.